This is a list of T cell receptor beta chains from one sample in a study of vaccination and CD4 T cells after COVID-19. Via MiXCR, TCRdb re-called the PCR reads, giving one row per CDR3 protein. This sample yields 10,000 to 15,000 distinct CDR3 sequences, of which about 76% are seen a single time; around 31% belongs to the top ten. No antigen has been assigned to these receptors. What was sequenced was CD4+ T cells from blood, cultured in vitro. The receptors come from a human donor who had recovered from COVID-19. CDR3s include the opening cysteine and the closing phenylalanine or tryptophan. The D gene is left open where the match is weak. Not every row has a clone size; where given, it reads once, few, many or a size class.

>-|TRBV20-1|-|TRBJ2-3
CSARDQNRASAQYF
TGCAGTGCTAGAGATCAAAACAGGGCTTCGGCGCAGTATTTT
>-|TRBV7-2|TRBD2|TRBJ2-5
CASRRTSGIQETQYF
TGTGCCAGCCGACGGACTAGCGGCATTCAAGAGACCCAGTACTTC
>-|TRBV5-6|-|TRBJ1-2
CASSLGSGRANYGYTF
TGTGCCAGCAGCTTGGGCAGTGGCAGGGCAAACTATGGCTACACCTTC
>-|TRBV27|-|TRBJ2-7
CASSQHGRDYEQYF
TGTGCCAGCAGTCAACACGGACGGGACTACGAGCAGTACTTC
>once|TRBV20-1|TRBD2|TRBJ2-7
CSASRPASGNYEQYF
TGCAGTGCTAGTCGGCCGGCTAGCGGGAACTACGAGCAGTACTTC
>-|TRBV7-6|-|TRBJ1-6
CASSLVGSFSSPLHF
TGTGCCAGCAGCTTAGTGGGTAGTTTCTCTTCACCCCTCCACTTT
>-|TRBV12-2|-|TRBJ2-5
CASRLAGGRREEQETQYF
TGTGCAAGTCGCTTAGCGGGGGGACGGCGGGAGGAACAAGAGACCCAGTACTTC
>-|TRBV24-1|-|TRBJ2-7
CATNEEETYEQYF
TGTGCCACCAATGAGGAGGAGACCTACGAGCAGTACTTC
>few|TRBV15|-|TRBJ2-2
CATSSPAGYGTGELFF
TGTGCCACCAGCAGCCCCGCAGGGTACGGCACCGGGGAGCTGTTTTTT
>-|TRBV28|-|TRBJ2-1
CASSPAGRLVVNEQFF
TGTGCCAGCAGTCCTGCGGGACGTCTGGTGGTCAATGAGCAGTTCTTC
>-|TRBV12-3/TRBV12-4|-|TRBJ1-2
CASSFRQIYGYTF
TGTGCCAGCAGTTTCCGACAGATCTATGGCTACACCTTC
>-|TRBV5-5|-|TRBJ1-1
CASSITGFNTEAFF
TGTGCCAGCAGTATAACAGGGTTTAACACTGAAGCTTTCTTT
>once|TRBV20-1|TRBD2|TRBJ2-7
CSAISGRAHEQYF
TGCAGTGCTATCAGCGGGAGGGCCCACGAGCAGTACTTC
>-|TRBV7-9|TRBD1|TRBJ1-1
CASSAQGDSTEAFF
TGTGCCAGCAGCGCCCAGGGGGATTCAACTGAAGCTTTCTTT
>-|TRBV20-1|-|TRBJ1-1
CSALRAAMNTEAFF
TGCAGTGCTCTCCGGGCAGCGATGAACACTGAAGCTTTCTTT
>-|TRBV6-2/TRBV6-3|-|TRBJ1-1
CASSPERFENTEAFF
TGTGCCAGCAGCCCCGAGAGGTTCGAGAACACTGAAGCTTTCTTT
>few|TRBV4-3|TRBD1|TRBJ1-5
CASSQRQGDQPQHF
TGCGCCAGCAGCCAAAGACAGGGGGACCAGCCCCAGCATTTT
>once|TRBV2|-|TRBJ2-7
CASIRVDPLDIWDEQYF
TGTGCCAGCATTCGCGTCGACCCGTTAGACATTTGGGACGAGCAGTACTTC
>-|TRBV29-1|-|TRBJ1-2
CSVSSTGTVYGYTF
TGCAGCGTTAGTAGTACCGGGACGGTCTATGGCTACACCTTC
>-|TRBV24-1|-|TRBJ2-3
CATSDDRKRADTQYF
TGTGCCACCAGTGATGACAGGAAGAGGGCAGATACGCAGTATTTT
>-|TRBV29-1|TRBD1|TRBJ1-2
CSTDRGLDGYTF
TGCAGCACCGACAGGGGGCTGGATGGCTACACCTTC
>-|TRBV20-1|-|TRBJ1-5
CSAGWGGRKPQHF
TGCAGTGCTGGGTGGGGAGGTAGGAAGCCCCAGCATTTT
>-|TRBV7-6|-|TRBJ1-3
CASSLAPGSTGNTIYF
TGTGCCAGCAGCTTAGCGCCAGGGTCAACTGGAAACACCATATATTTT
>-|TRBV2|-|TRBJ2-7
CASKGGAFSYEQYF
TGTGCCAGCAAAGGGGGGGCTTTCTCCTACGAGCAGTACTTC
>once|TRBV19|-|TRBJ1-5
CASTNLGARTNQPQHF
TGTGCCAGTACAAATCTGGGGGCACGGACGAATCAGCCCCAGCATTTT
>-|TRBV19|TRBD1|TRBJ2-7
CASSGRTGTGSVEQYF
TGTGCCAGTAGTGGCCGAACCGGGACAGGGTCCGTCGAGCAGTACTTC
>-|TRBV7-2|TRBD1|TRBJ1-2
CASSKPGTGNGYTF
TGTGCCAGCAGCAAACCTGGGACAGGGAATGGCTACACCTTC
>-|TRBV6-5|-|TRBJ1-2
CASSWGHMTPNYGYTF
TGTGCCAGCAGTTGGGGACACATGACGCCTAACTATGGCTACACCTTC
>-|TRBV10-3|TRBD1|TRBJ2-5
CATRSWGTGQETQYF
TGTGCCACCCGAAGTTGGGGGACAGGGCAAGAGACCCAGTACTTC
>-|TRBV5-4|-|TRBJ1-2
CASSPGLPTGQNGYTF
TGTGCCAGCAGCCCGGGACTACCGACAGGACAGAATGGCTACACCTTC
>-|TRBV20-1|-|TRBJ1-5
CSATSTFGQPQHF
TGCAGTGCTACGTCCACATTCGGGCAGCCCCAGCATTTT
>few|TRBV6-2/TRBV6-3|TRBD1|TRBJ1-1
CASSRPPGQGEAFF
TGTGCCAGCAGTCGCCCGCCAGGACAGGGTGAAGCTTTCTTT
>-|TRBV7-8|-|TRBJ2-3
CASSLNRENTQYF
TGTGCCAGCAGCTTAAACCGCGAGAATACGCAGTATTTT
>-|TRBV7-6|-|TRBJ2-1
CASSFMGGEQFF
TGTGCCAGCAGCTTCATGGGCGGGGAGCAGTTCTTC
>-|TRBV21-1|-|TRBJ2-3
CAGGTVGEFTDTQYF
TGTGCCGGTGGGACTGTGGGGGAATTCACAGATACGCAGTATTTT
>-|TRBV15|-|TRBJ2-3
CATSPGQARSTGTQYF
TGTGCCACCAGTCCGGGGCAGGCGCGCTCAACTGGTACGCAGTATTTT
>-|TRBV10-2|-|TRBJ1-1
CASGGGYTEAFF
TGCGCCAGCGGCGGGGGGTACACTGAAGCTTTCTTT
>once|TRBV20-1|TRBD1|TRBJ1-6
CSAGSGTGMSPLHF
TGCAGTGCTGGTTCCGGGACAGGGATGTCACCCCTCCACTTT
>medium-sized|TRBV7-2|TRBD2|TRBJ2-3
CASSSRTSGRPSTDTQYF
TGTGCCAGCAGCTCTAGGACTAGCGGGAGACCTAGCACAGATACGCAGTATTTT
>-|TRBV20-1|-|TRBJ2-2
CSARRDGGTGELFF
TGCAGTGCTAGACGGGACGGAGGCACCGGGGAGCTGTTTTTT
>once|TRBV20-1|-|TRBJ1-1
CSVLRGFGDTEAFF
TGCAGTGTCCTTCGAGGCTTCGGAGACACTGAAGCTTTCTTT
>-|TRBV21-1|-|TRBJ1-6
CASSRQGTGVANSPLHF
TGTGCCAGCAGCCGCCAAGGGACAGGGGTAGCAAATTCACCCCTCCACTTT
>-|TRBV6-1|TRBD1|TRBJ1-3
CASRSKGQGHRSGNTIYF
TGTGCCAGCAGGAGTAAGGGACAGGGACACCGCTCTGGAAACACCATATATTTT
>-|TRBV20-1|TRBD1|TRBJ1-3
CSASPRTGRNTIYF
TGCAGTGCTAGTCCCCGGACAGGTAGAAACACCATATATTTT
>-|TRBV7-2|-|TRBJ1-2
CASSSPGTPTRGYTF
TGTGCCAGCAGTTCCCCCGGGACACCCACTCGAGGCTACACCTTC
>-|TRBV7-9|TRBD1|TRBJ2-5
CASSLSRQGWGETQYF
TGTGCCAGCAGCTTATCCCGACAGGGGTGGGGAGAGACCCAGTACTTC
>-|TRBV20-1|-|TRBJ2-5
CSARGSYRETQYF
TGCAGTGCTAGAGGGAGCTACCGTGAGACCCAGTACTTC
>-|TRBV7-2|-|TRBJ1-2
CASSLGRLSTNGYTF
TGTGCCAGCAGCTTAGGGCGCCTTTCGACGAATGGCTACACCTTC